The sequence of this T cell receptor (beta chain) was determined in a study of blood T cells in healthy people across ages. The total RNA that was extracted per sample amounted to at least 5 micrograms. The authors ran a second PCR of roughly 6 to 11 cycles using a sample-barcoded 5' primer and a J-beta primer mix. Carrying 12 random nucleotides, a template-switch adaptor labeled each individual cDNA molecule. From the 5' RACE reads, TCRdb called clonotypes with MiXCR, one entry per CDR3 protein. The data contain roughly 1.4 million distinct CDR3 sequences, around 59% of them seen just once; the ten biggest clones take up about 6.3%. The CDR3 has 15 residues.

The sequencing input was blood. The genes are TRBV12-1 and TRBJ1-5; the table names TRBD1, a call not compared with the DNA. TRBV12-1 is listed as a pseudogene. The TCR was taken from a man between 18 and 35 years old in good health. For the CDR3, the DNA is TGTGCCAGCAGCCTGACAGGGGACGGCTTTCAGCCCCAGCATTTT. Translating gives CASSLTGDGFQPQHF.